This TCR beta chain is drawn from a study of regulatory T cells in long-lasting Graves disease. For the study at large: New Graves' disease cases had less than 3 months of antithyroid drugs. Regarding the study as a whole: Newly diagnosed disease favored TRBV20-1 and TRBJ2-1 over persistent disease.

Researchers made TCR beta libraries by using iRepertoire HTBI primers and running Arm-PCR on CDR3 regions. Each CDR3 protein is one row after TCRdb ran MiXCR on the multiplex PCR reads. The sample lists 350,000 to 450,000 distinct CDR3 sequences, approximately 15% occurring once. Germline V gene lookup returns CDR1 SEHNR and CDR2 FQNEAQ (reference sequence). Trimming shortened V by 0 bases and J by 8 bases, and 10 bases separated the two germline ends. This CDR3 is built from 13 residues. The time point denotes: newly diagnosed GD, antithyroid drugs for less than 3 months. PBMCs were the source of the RNA used for TCR sequencing. Approximately 9-milliliter peripheral blood samples went into EDTA tubes. A note on this clonotype: Its matching antigen is unknown.

These sequences were also reported in another study, on T cells in Graves' hyperthyroidism and ophthalmopathy. That study adds: No progression to ophthalmopathy during 18 months of follow-up defined stable disease.

Sequenced material: peripheral blood mononuclear cells (PBMCs), taken at new diagnosis, from a patient treated with antithyroid drugs. The chain carries TRBV7-9 and TRBJ1-2; D gene ambiguous. This receptor was identified in a woman in her thirties or forties with Graves disease. In nucleotides, the CDR3 is TGTGCCAGCAGCTTAGCCGAGCCAGGCGGCTACACCTTC. This sequence encodes CASSLAEPGGYTF.